This TCR beta chain was sequenced for a study of blood T cells in healthy people across ages. The use of a sample-barcoded 5' primer and a J-beta primer mix characterized a second PCR of roughly 6 to 11 cycles. TCRdb analysed the 5' RACE reads with MiXCR anew, one entry per CDR3 protein. The sample shows about 670,000 distinct CDR3 sequences, 52% of them seen only once. In its sample, this clonotype was seen a few times. The V segment lost 3 bases and the J segment 6 bases; nucleotides outside the gene matches: 7. The CDR3 extends over 15 amino acids. The sequence was collected from a woman of 80 years or more in good health. The rearrangement uses TRBV12-3 or TRBV12-4 and TRBJ1-5, with TRBD1 matching over 8 bases. Sequencing input: blood. CDR3: CASSFGQGRSQPQHF. CDR3 bases: TGTGCCAGCAGTTTCGGACAGGGACGATCTCAGCCCCAGCATTTT.